The 19 T cell receptor beta chains presented below share a single source sample, sequenced in a study of T cells in Graves' hyperthyroidism and ophthalmopathy. TCR beta CDR3 region amplification was performed from RNA transcripts. HTBI primers were the set used in a first-round RT-PCR of the TCR CDR3. TCRdb re-analysed the multiplex PCR reads in MiXCR, keeping a single row per CDR3 protein. The repertoire holds around 340,000 distinct CDR3 sequences, with over 11% as singletons. Sequenced material: blood. The receptors stem from a woman younger than 45 with Graves' hyperthyroidism.

This clonotype has more than one count but fewer than ten. The chain uses TRBV27 and TRBJ1-2, with a possible D match to TRBD1 (5 bases). This CDR3 is 11 amino acids long. V was cut by 10 bases and J by 8 bases, with 14 bases left in between. CDR1 and CDR2 (germline): MNHEY, SMNVEV (reference sequence). The CDR3 loop is CATRWGWGYTF. CDR3 bases: TGTGCCACCCGATGGGGCTGGGGCTACACCTTC.

There are many counts of this clonotype. The V and J genes are TRBV11-2 and TRBJ2-7; D is unclear. Germline values: CDR1 SGHAT, CDR2 FQNNGV. The CDR3 is 12 amino acids. Trimming pared 4 bases from V and 7 bases from J, leaving 11 bases between. The CDR3 DNA is TGTGCCAGCAGCTCCCGTGGTGCAGAGCAGTACTTC. This encodes CASSSRGAEQYF.

This clonotype was observed at least ten times. This chain joins TRBV28 and TRBJ1-6; D is perhaps TRBD1 (5 bases). Germline CDR1 is MDHEN and CDR2 is SYDVKM. With 6 bases removed from V and 5 bases from J, the gap between germline ends came to 14 bases. This CDR3 contains 15 residues. Here the CDR3 reads CASRYFGANNSPLHF. The CDR3 DNA reads TGTGCCAGCAGATACTTCGGGGCTAATAATTCACCCCTCCACTTT.

This clonotype was seen at least ten times. The chain uses TRBV24-1 and TRBJ2-1, with D possibly being TRBD2 (5 bases). In germline, CDR1 is KGHDR, CDR2 SFDVKD. This CDR3 comprises 15 residues. Trimming took 4 bases from V and 0 from J, leaving 9 bases between them. CDR3 DNA sequence: TGTGCCACCAGTGAAAGGCGGGTCTCCTACAATGAGCAGTTCTTC. This sequence encodes CATSERRVSYNEQFF.

This clonotype was detected ten times or more. The CDR3 sequence: CASSWRADEQFF. For the CDR3, the DNA is TGTGCCAGCAGCTGGAGGGCGGACGAGCAGTTCTTC. The chain links TRBV7-2 to TRBJ2-1; a weak D match, TRBD2 (6 bases). There are 12 residues in the CDR3. Between the trimmed V and J ends, which lost 4 bases and 10 bases, there was a span of 11 bases. Germline CDR1 SGHTA, CDR2 FQGNSA.

The sample holds many counts of this clonotype. V usage is TRBV28 and J usage is TRBJ1-5, with TRBD1 matching 8 bases. Germline CDR1 is MDHEN and CDR2 is SYDVKM. The CDR3 loop spans 16 amino acids. V lost 4 bases, J lost 1 base, and 6 bases stayed unmatched. As DNA, the CDR3 is TGTGCCAGCAGTTCATTTTGGACAGGGAGCAATCAGCCCCAGCATTTT. This gives the protein CASSSFWTGSNQPQHF.

This clonotype was observed at least ten times. The chain links TRBV7-8 to TRBJ2-3; no clear D gene. Germline V gene lookup returns CDR1 SGHVS and CDR2 FQNEAQ. Trimming pared 1 base from V and 2 bases from J, leaving 13 bases between. The length of the CDR3 is 16 residues. CDR3 sequence reads: CASSLVSGLYTDTQYF. The CDR3 coding sequence is TGTGCCAGCAGCTTAGTTTCCGGTCTCTACACAGATACGCAGTATTTT.

This clonotype was counted a few times. The chain employs TRBV3-1 and TRBJ1-1, with TRBD1 identical over 7 bases. J gave up 7 bases and V 1 base, and 9 bases lay outside the gene matches. CDR1 and CDR2 from the germline V gene are LGHDT and YNNKEL (reference sequence). The CDR3 has 15 residues. This chain's CDR3 is CASSQGRGGGGEAFF. As DNA, the CDR3 is TGTGCCAGCAGCCAAGGGAGAGGGGGCGGGGGTGAAGCTTTCTTT.

In its sample, this clonotype was seen many times. J is TRBJ1-6 and V is TRBV27, with TRBD1 matching over 7 bases. The CDR3 consists of 16 residues. Trimming removed 7 bases from V and 7 bases from J; junction bases left unmatched: 13. CDR1 and CDR2 (germline): MNHEY, SMNVEV (reference sequence). CDR3 in DNA: TGTGCCAGCATGGGTAAGGGGGCGGAAGGGAATTCACCCCTCCACTTT. Protein: CASMGKGAEGNSPLHF.

As regards this clonotype: A much larger clone sits a single nucleotide away, making a read error possible. This CDR3 fails to terminate in the conserved phenylalanine or tryptophan, so it likely reflects a read error. V is TRBV28 and J is TRBJ1-6; D remains unclear. This CDR3 comprises 14 residues. The ends were cut back, 2 bases at V and 7 bases at J, with 9 bases in the middle. Per the germline V gene, CDR1 is MDHEN and CDR2 is SYDVKM. The DNA for the CDR3 is TGTGCCAGCAGTTTAACGGCGGGAAATTCACCCCTCCACCTT. This gives the protein CASSLTAGNSPLHL.

In this sample, this clonotype turned up many times. The rearrangement joins TRBV18 to TRBJ2-7, with a tentative D call TRBD2 (6 bases). CDR1 and CDR2 from the germline V gene are KGHSH and LQKENI. The CDR3 contains 14 residues. V shed 3 bases and J shed 4 bases, with 13 bases lying between them. The CDR3 protein is CASSPEGPGYEQYF. The CDR3 DNA is TGTGCCAGCTCACCGGAGGGGCCGGGATACGAGCAGTACTTC.

The V call is TRBV5-4, the J call TRBJ2-3; 11 nucleotides agree with TRBD2. Germline CDR1 SGHNT, CDR2 YYREEE (reference sequence). The V and J ends lost 5 bases and 4 bases, in that order; junction bases with no gene match: 6. CDR3 length: 15 residues. Here the CDR3 reads CASRTSGSIPDTQYF. DNA of the CDR3: TGTGCCAGCAGAACTAGCGGGAGTATCCCAGATACGCAGTATTTT.

This clonotype was seen repeatedly, ten times or more. The chain links TRBV28 to TRBJ2-7; 8 nucleotides match TRBD1. Germline CDR1 reads MDHEN; CDR2 reads SYDVKM. The CDR3 has 13 residues. With V trimmed by 5 bases and J by 6 bases, 6 bases remained unmatched. Here the CDR3 reads CASSPGQGFEQYF. CDR3 coding DNA: TGTGCCAGCAGTCCCGGACAGGGTTTCGAGCAGTACTTC.

The chain links TRBV19 to TRBJ2-2, with 10 nucleotides matching TRBD1. This CDR3 has 16 residues. V gave up 5 bases and J gave up 4 bases; unmatched junction bases: 7. The germline CDR1 and CDR2 sequences are LNHDA and SQIVND (reference sequence). CDR3 protein: CASSGPGQGITGELFF. CDR3 nucleotide sequence: TGTGCCAGTAGTGGCCCGGGACAGGGGATCACCGGGGAGCTGTTTTTT.

The V and J genes are TRBV28 and TRBJ2-1, with D perhaps matching TRBD2 (6 bases). Germline CDR1 is MDHEN and CDR2 is SYDVKM. V shed 6 bases and J shed 1 base, with 16 bases lying between them. The CDR3 extends over 16 amino acids. CDR3 loop: CASRGTSRSSYNEQFF. The DNA of the CDR3 is TGTGCCAGCAGGGGAACTAGCAGGAGTTCCTACAATGAGCAGTTCTTC. Filled out from reference TRBV28 and TRBJ2-1, the complete variable domain reads DVKVTQSSRYLVKRTGEKVFLECVQDMDHENMFWYRQDPGLGLRLIYFSYDVKMKEKGDIPEGYSVSREKKERFSLILESASTNQTSMYLCASRGTSRSSYNEQFFGPGTRLTVL.

The table lists this clonotype with a few counts. The gene calls are TRBV20-1 and TRBJ2-3; no definite D call. The CDR3 has 14 residues. The germline gives CDR1 DFQATT, CDR2 SNEGSKA (reference sequence). V was shortened by 1 base and J by 2 bases, with 10 bases between the two germline ends. CDR3 DNA sequence: TGCAGTGCTAGAGGATCAGGAGTCACAGATACGCAGTATTTT. It yields the protein CSARGSGVTDTQYF.

Concerning this clonotype: Just one base apart from a much larger clone, this may be a read error. CDR3 amino acids: CTSNTPGPASGNTIYF. The DNA for the CDR3 is TGTACCAGCAATACACCGGGTCCTGCCTCTGGAAACACCATATATTTT. The V gene is TRBV2, the J gene TRBJ1-3, with D uncertain. The germline V gene encodes CDR1 SNHLY and CDR2 FYNNEI. The CDR3 is made up of 16 amino acids. The full variable domain, rest sourced from reference TRBV2 and TRBJ1-3, is EPEVTQTPSHQVTQMGQEVILRCVPISNHLYFYWYRQILGQKVEFLVSFYNNEISEKSEIFDDQFSVERPDGSNFTLKIRSTKLEDSAMYFCTSNTPGPASGNTIYFGEGSWLTVV.

There are many counts of this clonotype. The chain combines TRBV6-2 or TRBV6-3 with TRBJ2-2, with D unresolved. V was cut by 4 bases and J by 3 bases, with 6 bases left in between. Germline loops: CDR1 MNHEY, CDR2 SVGEGT. This CDR3 comprises 13 residues. The CDR3 loop is CASSSGDTGELFF. CDR3 DNA: TGTGCCAGCAGTTCGGGCGACACCGGGGAGCTGTTTTTT.

This clonotype was detected many times. The DNA of the CDR3 is TGTGCCAGCAGTTCAGATGACTATGGCTACACCTTC. This translates into CASSSDDYGYTF. The J gene is TRBJ1-2, the V gene TRBV2; D call uncertain. The CDR3 totals 12 residues. CDR1 and CDR2 (germline): SNHLY, FYNNEI. The ends were cut back, 5 bases at V and 3 bases at J, with 7 bases in the middle.